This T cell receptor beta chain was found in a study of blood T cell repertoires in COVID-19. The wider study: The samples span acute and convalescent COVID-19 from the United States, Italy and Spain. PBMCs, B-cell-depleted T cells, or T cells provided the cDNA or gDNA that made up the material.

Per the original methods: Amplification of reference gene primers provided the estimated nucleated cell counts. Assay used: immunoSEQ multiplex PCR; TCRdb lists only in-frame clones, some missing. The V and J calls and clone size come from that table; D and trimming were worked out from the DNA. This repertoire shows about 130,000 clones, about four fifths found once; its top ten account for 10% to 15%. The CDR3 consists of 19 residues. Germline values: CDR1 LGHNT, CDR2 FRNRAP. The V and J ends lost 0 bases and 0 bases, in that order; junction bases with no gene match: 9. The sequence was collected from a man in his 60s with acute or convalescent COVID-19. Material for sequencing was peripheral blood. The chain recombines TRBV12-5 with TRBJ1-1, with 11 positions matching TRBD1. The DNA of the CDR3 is TGTGCTAGTGGTTTGGTACTCGGACAGGGGGCACCCATGAACACTGAAGCTTTCTTT. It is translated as CASGLVLGQGAPMNTEAFF.